This T cell receptor beta chain appears in the sequencing data of a study of blood T cell repertoires in COVID-19. Study-level information: Samples came from the United States, Italy and Spain, spanning acute and convalescent COVID-19. The cDNA or gDNA used as material had been derived from T cells, B-cell-depleted T cells, or PBMCs.

Original analysis: Estimates of nucleated cell counts were drawn from the amplification of reference gene primers. Method: immunoSEQ multiplex PCR; TCRdb's copy keeps in-frame clones and lacks some. V, J and clone size derive from that table, while D and trimming were established from the DNA sequence. This table holds under 300,000 clones, 85% to 90% found once. Trimming took 6 bases from V and 2 from J; bases not matched to a gene: 10. The CDR3 loop spans 16 amino acids. Germline-derived CDR1 and CDR2 are SEHNR and FQNEAQ (reference sequence). V is TRBV7-9 and J is TRBJ1-5, with 7 bases lining up with TRBD1. The sequence was collected from a man in his 60s with acute or convalescent COVID-19. The sequencing sample was made of peripheral blood. In DNA, the CDR3 is TGTGCCAGCAGTCACCTCAAAGGGGGCGGCAATCAGCCCCAGCATTTT. Encoded protein: CASSHLKGGGNQPQHF.